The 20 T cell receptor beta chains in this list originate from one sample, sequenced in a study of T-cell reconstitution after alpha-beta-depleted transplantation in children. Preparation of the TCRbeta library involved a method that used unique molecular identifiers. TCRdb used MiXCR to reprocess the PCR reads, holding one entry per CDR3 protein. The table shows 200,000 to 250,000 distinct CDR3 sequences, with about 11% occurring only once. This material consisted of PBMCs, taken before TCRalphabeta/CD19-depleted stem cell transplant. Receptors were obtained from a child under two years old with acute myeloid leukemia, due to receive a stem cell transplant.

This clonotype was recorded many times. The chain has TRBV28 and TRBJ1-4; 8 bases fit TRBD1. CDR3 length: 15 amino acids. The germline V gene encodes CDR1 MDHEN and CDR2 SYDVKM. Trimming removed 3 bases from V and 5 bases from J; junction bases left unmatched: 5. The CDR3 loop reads CASSFGQGGNEKLFF. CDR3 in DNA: TGTGCCAGCAGTTTCGGACAGGGTGGGAATGAAAAACTGTTTTTT.

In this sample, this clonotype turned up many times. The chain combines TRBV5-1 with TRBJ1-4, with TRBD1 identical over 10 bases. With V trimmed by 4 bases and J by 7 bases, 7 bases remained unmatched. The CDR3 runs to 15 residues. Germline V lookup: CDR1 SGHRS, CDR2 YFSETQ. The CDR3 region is CASSPMTGGGEKLFF. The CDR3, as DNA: TGCGCCAGCAGCCCAATGACAGGGGGCGGTGAAAAACTGTTTTTT.

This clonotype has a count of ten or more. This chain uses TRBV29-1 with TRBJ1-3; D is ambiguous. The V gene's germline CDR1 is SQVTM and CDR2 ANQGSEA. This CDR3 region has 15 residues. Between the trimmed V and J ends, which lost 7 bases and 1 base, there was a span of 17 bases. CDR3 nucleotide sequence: TGCAGCGCTGGAGGGCAGGTTGCGTCTGGAAACACCATATATTTT. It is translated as CSAGGQVASGNTIYF. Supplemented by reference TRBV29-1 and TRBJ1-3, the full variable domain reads SAVISQKPSRDICQRGTSLTIQCQVDSQVTMMFWYRQQPGQSLTLIATANQGSEATYESGFVIDKFPISRPNLTFSTLTVSNMSPEDSSIYLCSAGGQVASGNTIYFGEGSWLTVV.

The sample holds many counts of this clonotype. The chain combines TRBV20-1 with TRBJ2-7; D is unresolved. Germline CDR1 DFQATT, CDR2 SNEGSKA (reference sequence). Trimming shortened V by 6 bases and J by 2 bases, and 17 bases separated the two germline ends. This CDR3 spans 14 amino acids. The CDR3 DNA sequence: TGCAGTGCCACACCGGGCCACTCGGCCTACGAGCAGTACTTC. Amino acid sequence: CSATPGHSAYEQYF.

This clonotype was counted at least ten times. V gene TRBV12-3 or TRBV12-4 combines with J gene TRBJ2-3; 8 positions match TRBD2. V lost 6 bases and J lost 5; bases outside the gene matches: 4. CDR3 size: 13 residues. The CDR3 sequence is CASSRRGEDTQYF. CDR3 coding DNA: TGTGCCAGCAGCCGGCGGGGGGAAGATACGCAGTATTTT.

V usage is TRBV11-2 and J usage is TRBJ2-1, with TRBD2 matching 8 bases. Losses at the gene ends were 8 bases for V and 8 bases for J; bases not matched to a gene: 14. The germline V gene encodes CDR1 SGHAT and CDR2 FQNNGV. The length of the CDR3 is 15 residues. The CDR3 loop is CASDSGSGGGDEQFF. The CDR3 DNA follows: TGTGCCAGCGACAGTGGCAGCGGGGGAGGAGATGAGCAGTTCTTC.

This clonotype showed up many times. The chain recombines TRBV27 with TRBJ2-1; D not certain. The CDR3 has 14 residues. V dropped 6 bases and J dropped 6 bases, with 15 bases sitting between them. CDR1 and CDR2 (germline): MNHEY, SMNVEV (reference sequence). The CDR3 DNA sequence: TGTGCCAGCAGCCGAGCGTCCATTGCCAATGAGCAGTTCTTC. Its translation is CASSRASIANEQFF.

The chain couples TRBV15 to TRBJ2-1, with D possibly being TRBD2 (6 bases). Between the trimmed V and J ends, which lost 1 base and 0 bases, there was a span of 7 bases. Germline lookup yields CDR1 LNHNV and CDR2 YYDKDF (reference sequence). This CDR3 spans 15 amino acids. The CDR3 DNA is TGTGCCACCAGCAGAGCCGGGAGCTCCTACAATGAGCAGTTCTTC. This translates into CATSRAGSSYNEQFF. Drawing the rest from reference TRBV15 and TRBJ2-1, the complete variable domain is DAMVIQNPRYQVTQFGKPVTLSCSQTLNHNVMYWYQQKSSQAPKLLFHYYDKDFNNEADTPDNFQSRRPNTSFCFLDIRSPGLGDTAMYLCATSRAGSSYNEQFFGPGTRLTVL.

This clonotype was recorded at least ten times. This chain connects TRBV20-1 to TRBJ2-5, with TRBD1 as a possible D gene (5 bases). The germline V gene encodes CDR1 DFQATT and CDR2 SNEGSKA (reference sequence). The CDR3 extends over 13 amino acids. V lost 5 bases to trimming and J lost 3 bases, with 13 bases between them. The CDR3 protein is CSAHADTEETQYF. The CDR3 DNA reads TGCAGTGCTCACGCGGACACCGAAGAGACCCAGTACTTC.

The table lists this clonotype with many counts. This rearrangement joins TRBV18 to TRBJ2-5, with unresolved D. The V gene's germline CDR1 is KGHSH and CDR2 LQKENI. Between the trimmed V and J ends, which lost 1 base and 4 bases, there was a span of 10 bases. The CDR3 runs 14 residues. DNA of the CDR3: TGTGCCAGCTCACCACGTTACAGTCCAGAGACCCAGTACTTC. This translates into CASSPRYSPETQYF. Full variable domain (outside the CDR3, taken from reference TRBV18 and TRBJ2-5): NAGVMQNPRHLVRRRGQEARLRCSPMKGHSHVYWYRQLPEEGLKFMVYLQKENIIDESGMPKERFSAEFPKEGPSILRIQQVVRGDSAAYFCASSPRYSPETQYFGPGTRLLVL.

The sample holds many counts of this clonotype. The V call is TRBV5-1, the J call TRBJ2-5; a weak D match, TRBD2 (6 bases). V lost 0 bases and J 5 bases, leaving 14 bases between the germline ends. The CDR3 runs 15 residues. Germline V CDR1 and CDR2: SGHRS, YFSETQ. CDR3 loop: CASSLEASGGETQYF. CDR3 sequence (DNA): TGCGCCAGCAGCTTGGAGGCATCTGGGGGGGAGACCCAGTACTTC.

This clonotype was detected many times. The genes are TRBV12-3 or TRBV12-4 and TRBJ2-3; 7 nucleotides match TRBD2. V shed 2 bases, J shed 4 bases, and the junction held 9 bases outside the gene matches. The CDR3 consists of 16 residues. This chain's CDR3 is CASSLRLARYADTQYF. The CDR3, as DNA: TGTGCCAGCAGTTTAAGACTAGCCCGCTACGCAGATACGCAGTATTTT.

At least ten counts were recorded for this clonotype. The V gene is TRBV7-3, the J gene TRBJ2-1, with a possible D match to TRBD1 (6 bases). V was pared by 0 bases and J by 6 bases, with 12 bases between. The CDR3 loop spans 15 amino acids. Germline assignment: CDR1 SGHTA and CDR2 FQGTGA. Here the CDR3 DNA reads TGTGCCAGCAGCTTAACGTGGGGGCCCTCCAATGAGCAGTTCTTC. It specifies CASSLTWGPSNEQFF.

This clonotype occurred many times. The CDR3 spells CASSSGYGETQYF. CDR3 nucleotide sequence: TGTGCCAGCAGCTCAGGGTACGGGGAGACCCAGTACTTC. This chain links TRBV11-2 with TRBJ2-5, with D tentatively TRBD1 (5 bases). The V end lost 4 bases, the J end lost 5 bases, and 11 bases lay between the germline ends. Per germline, CDR1 SGHAT and CDR2 FQNNGV. The CDR3 has 13 amino acids.

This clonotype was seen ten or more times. The CDR3 region has the DNA TGCGCCAGCAGCTGGGCCACGTTATCGGAGACCCAGTACTTC. Its translation is CASSWATLSETQYF. The chain uses TRBV5-1 and TRBJ2-5; D call uncertain. Per the germline V gene, CDR1 is SGHRS and CDR2 is YFSETQ. V dropped 3 bases and J dropped 5 bases, with 14 bases sitting between them. The CDR3 extends over 14 amino acids.

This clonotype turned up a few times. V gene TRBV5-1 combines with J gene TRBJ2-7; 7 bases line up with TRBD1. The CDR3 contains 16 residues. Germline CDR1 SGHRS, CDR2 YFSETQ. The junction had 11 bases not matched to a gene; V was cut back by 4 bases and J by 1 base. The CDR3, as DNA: TGCGCCAGCAGCAGACGTGGGACAGCCTCATCCTACGAGCAGTACTTC. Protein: CASSRRGTASSYEQYF.

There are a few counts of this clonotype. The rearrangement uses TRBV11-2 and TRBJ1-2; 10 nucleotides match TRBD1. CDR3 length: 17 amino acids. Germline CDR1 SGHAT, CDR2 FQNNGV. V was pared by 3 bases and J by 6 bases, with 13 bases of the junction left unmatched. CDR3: CASSLRLPGQGTDGYTF. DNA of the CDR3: TGTGCCAGCAGCTTGAGACTTCCGGGACAGGGGACGGATGGCTACACCTTC.

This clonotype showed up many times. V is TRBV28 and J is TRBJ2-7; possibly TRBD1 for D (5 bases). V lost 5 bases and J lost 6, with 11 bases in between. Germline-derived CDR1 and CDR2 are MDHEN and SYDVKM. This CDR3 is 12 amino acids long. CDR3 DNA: TGTGCCAGCAGTCCCCGGACATTCGAGCAGTACTTC. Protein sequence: CASSPRTFEQYF.

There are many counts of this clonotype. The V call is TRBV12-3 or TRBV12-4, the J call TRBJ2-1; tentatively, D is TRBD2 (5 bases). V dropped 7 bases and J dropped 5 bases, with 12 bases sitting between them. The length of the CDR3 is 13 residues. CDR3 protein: CASTPLRDNEQFF. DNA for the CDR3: TGTGCCAGCACCCCTTTGAGGGACAATGAGCAGTTCTTC.

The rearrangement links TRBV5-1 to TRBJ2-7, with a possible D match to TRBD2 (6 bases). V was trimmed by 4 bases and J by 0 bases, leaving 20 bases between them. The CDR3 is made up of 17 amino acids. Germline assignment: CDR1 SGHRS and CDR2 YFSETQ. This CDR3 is CASSLTQSGSSSYEQYF. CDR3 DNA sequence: TGCGCCAGCAGCCTTACACAATCCGGGAGTAGCTCCTACGAGCAGTACTTC. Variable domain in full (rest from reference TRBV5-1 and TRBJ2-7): KAGVTQTPRYLIKTRGQQVTLSCSPISGHRSVSWYQQTPGQGLQFLFEYFSETQRNKGNFPGRFSGRQFSNSRSEMNVSTLELGDSALYLCASSLTQSGSSSYEQYFGPGTRLTVT.